This T cell receptor (beta chain) came from a study of shared clonotypes between healthy human individuals. TCRdb keeps only in-frame clones here, not all; method: immunoSEQ multiplex PCR. The sample has hundreds of thousands of clones, roughly 97% seen once; the top ten hold 0.057%. Trimming stripped 7 bases from V and 6 bases from J, with 9 bases between. Germline V gene data show CDR1 as LNHDA and CDR2 as SQIVND (reference sequence). The CDR3 has 12 residues. This receptor was obtained from a woman in her 30s in good health. This chain uses TRBV19 with TRBJ2-2; D possibly corresponds to TRBD2 (6 bases). The sample consisted of naive CD4+ T cells sorted from blood. As for subset: CD45RA+ positively selected. CDR3 loop: CASKGGAGELFF. The CDR3 DNA reads TGTGCCAGTAAAGGCGGGGCCGGGGAGCTGTTTTTT.